These 29 T cell receptor beta chains were sequenced from one sample in a study of T cell responses to AZD1222 COVID-19 vaccine. The method was immunoSEQ multiplex PCR; TCRdb's version includes in-frame clones alone and lacks a portion of them. The data contain about 73,000 clones, around three quarters of them singletons. Sequencing used peripheral blood, obtained 28 days after the second AZD1222 dose. The receptors derive from an adult who received the AZD1222 COVID-19 vaccine.

This clone has a handful of counts. The chain joins TRBV19 to TRBJ1-1, with a tentative D call TRBD1 (5 bases). CDR3 length: 13 residues. The V end lost 7 bases, the J end lost 7 bases, and 16 bases lay between the germline ends. Per germline, CDR1 LNHDA and CDR2 SQIVND (reference sequence). In DNA form, the CDR3 reads TGTGCCAGTACCGTAGACAGACGCGATGAAGCTTTCTTT. This sequence encodes CASTVDRRDEAFF.

CDR3 sequence (DNA): TGTGCCATCAGAACAGGGGAGGGGAGCTCCTACGAGCAGTACTTC. Amino acids: CAIRTGEGSSYEQYF. J is TRBJ2-7 and V is TRBV10-3; D is tentatively TRBD1 or TRBD2 (7 bases each). The CDR3 covers 15 residues. The V gene's germline CDR1 is ENHRY and CDR2 SYGVKD. The V end was cut by 6 bases, the J end by 0 bases, with 15 bases between.

The chain employs TRBV6-4 and TRBJ2-6; TRBD1 might be the D (6 bases). Germline assignment: CDR1 MRHNA and CDR2 SNTAGT. V lost 9 bases, J lost 3 bases, and 24 bases lay in between. The CDR3 runs to 18 residues. In nucleotides, the CDR3 is TGTGCCAGATCGACAAGTTTTCAGGGGTATAATGGGGCCAACGTCCTGACTTTC. It specifies CARSTSFQGYNGANVLTF.

This clone was observed once. The V gene is TRBV2, the J gene TRBJ2-3, with 7 bases that match TRBD1. The junction had 9 bases not matched to a gene; V was cut back by 9 bases and J by 6 bases. CDR1 is SNHLY and CDR2 is FYNNEI in the germline V gene. This CDR3 is built from 13 residues. CDR3 in amino acids: CASKETGYDTQYF. CDR3 in DNA: TGTGCCAGTAAAGAGACAGGGTACGATACGCAGTATTTT.

The chain combines TRBV9 with TRBJ1-6; D remains ambiguous. CDR3 size: 16 residues. V lost 0 bases and J lost 4, with 11 bases in between. Germline CDR1 SGDLS, CDR2 YYNGEE. The CDR3 DNA sequence: TGTGCCAGCAGCGTAGGGCAGGCTCCGTATAATTCACCCCTCCACTTT. Its translation: CASSVGQAPYNSPLHF.

The chain recombines TRBV6-6 with TRBJ2-7, with no clear D. The V gene lost 7 bases and the J gene lost 1 base, with 14 bases spanning the gap. Germline V gene data show CDR1 as MNHNY and CDR2 as SVGAGI (reference sequence). CDR3 length equals 14 residues. This CDR3 is CASINLPLSYEQYF. For the CDR3, the DNA is TGTGCCAGCATTAACCTACCCCTATCCTACGAGCAGTACTTC.

The gene calls are TRBV9 and TRBJ1-5; D may be TRBD1 (5 bases). CDR3 length: 15 amino acids. V lost 0 bases to trimming and J lost 7 bases, with 14 bases between them. Looked up from germline, CDR1 is SGDLS and CDR2 is YYNGEE. DNA for the CDR3: TGTGCCAGCAGCGTAGACCCAGGGCAGGGCCAGCCCCAGCATTTT. Residues: CASSVDPGQGQPQHF.

The rearrangement uses TRBV20-1 and TRBJ2-2, with unresolved D. The germline gives CDR1 DFQATT, CDR2 SNEGSKA (reference sequence). Deletions cut 1 base from V and 5 bases from J, with 2 bases between. The CDR3 contains 11 residues. CDR3 bases: TGCAGTGCTAGAGTAACCGGGGAGCTGTTTTTT. It translates to CSARVTGELFF.

The gene calls are TRBV28 and TRBJ1-5, with TRBD1 matching over 7 bases. CDR1 and CDR2 (germline): MDHEN, SYDVKM. The CDR3 length is 15 residues. Trimming at V came to 6 bases and at J to 0 bases, leaving 5 bases not matched to a gene. The CDR3 loop reads CASSPGTDSNQPQHF. In DNA form, the CDR3 reads TGTGCCAGCAGCCCCGGGACAGATAGCAATCAGCCCCAGCATTTT.

The chain employs TRBV28 and TRBJ1-5; D might be TRBD1 (6 bases). V was clipped by 5 bases and J by 11 bases, with 31 bases between them. This CDR3 has 18 amino acids. From germline, CDR1 is MDHEN and CDR2 SYDVKM. In DNA, the CDR3 is TGTGCCAGCAGTATGAGGACAGAAGACTCTCTTCCCAATCAATCCCAGCATTTT. Protein: CASSMRTEDSLPNQSQHF.

The chain combines TRBV5-1 with TRBJ1-4; D gene uncertain. The V and J ends lost 0 bases and 0 bases respectively, with 3 bases between them. The CDR3 contains 14 residues. Looked up from germline, CDR1 is SGHRS and CDR2 is YFSETQ. The CDR3 protein is CASSLAATNEKLFF. DNA for the CDR3: TGCGCCAGCAGCTTGGCAGCAACTAATGAAAAACTGTTTTTT.

J is TRBJ2-3 and V is TRBV28, with TRBD2 as a possible D gene (6 bases). This CDR3 is built from 14 residues. Germline CDR1 MDHEN, CDR2 SYDVKM. Trimming cost V 5 bases and J 6 bases, with 15 bases left between them. This chain's CDR3 is CASSSNRDFDTQYF. The CDR3 DNA reads as TGTGCCAGCAGTAGTAACCGGGACTTCGATACGCAGTATTTT.

CDR3 sequence reads: CAWSEGLAGYNEQFF. CDR3 nucleotides: TGTGCCTGGAGTGAGGGACTAGCGGGATACAATGAGCAGTTCTTC. The V gene is TRBV30, the J gene TRBJ2-1, with TRBD2 identical over 13 bases. Germline V CDR1 and CDR2: GTSNPN, SVGIG (reference sequence). Trimming removed 1 base from V and 4 bases from J; junction bases left unmatched: 1. This CDR3 spans 15 amino acids.

The gene calls are TRBV7-8 and TRBJ2-1, with 9 bases matching TRBD1. The CDR3 loop spans 17 amino acids. With V trimmed by 5 bases and J by 6 bases, 14 bases remained unmatched. In germline, CDR1 is SGHVS, CDR2 FQNEAQ. The CDR3 nucleotides are TGTGCCAGCAGCCTCAAGGGACAGGGTTCGTATGCCAATGAGCAGTTCTTC. It encodes CASSLKGQGSYANEQFF. Variable domain in full (rest from reference TRBV7-8 and TRBJ2-1): GAGVSQSPRYKVAKRGQDVALRCDPISGHVSLFWYQQALGQGPEFLTYFQNEAQLDKSGLPSDRFFAERPEGSVSTLKIQRTQQEDSAVYLCASSLKGQGSYANEQFFGPGTRLTVL.

This chain uses TRBV6-5 with TRBJ2-4; D not certain. CDR1 and CDR2 (germline): MNHEY, SVGAGI. Trimming stripped 8 bases from V and 5 bases from J, with 13 bases between. This CDR3 has 13 amino acids. The CDR3 region is CASLAGRENIQYF. The CDR3, as DNA: TGTGCCAGCTTGGCAGGTAGGGAAAACATTCAGTACTTC.

The V gene is TRBV18, the J gene TRBJ2-2, with TRBD2 as a possible D gene (6 bases). Trimming took off 3 bases at V and 4 bases at J, with 9 bases between the two ends. The CDR3 runs 14 residues. Germline CDR1 and CDR2: KGHSH and LQKENI. The CDR3, as DNA: TGTGCCAGCTCACCGGACTACCGCACCGGGGAGCTGTTTTTT. Translation: CASSPDYRTGELFF.

The J gene is TRBJ1-5, the V gene TRBV2; 8 nucleotides align to TRBD1. V shed 4 bases, J shed 5 bases, and the junction held 7 bases outside the gene matches. CDR3 size: 15 residues. Looked up from germline, CDR1 is SNHLY and CDR2 is FYNNEI. The CDR3 sequence: CASSATGETHQPQHF. CDR3 bases: TGTGCCAGCAGTGCGACAGGGGAGACGCATCAGCCCCAGCATTTT.

The chain is built from TRBV30 and TRBJ1-3, with a tentative D call TRBD1 (6 bases). The V gene's germline CDR1 is GTSNPN and CDR2 SVGIG (reference sequence). The ends were cut back, 2 bases at V and 8 bases at J, with 13 bases in the middle. This CDR3 region has 13 residues. In DNA, the CDR3 is TGTGCCTGGAGTTGGCAGGGGTCGGACACCATATATTTT. Residues: CAWSWQGSDTIYF.

V gene TRBV18 combines with J gene TRBJ1-1; D ambiguous. Germline loops: CDR1 KGHSH, CDR2 LQKENI. The V and J ends lost 1 base and 5 bases respectively, with 5 bases between them. CDR3 length: 12 residues. CDR3: CASSPLGTEAFF. In DNA form, the CDR3 reads TGTGCCAGCTCACCACTCGGGACTGAAGCTTTCTTT.

The V and J genes are TRBV5-1 and TRBJ2-2; 8 bases map to TRBD2. Trimming cost V 3 bases and J 6 bases; bases outside gene matches: 7. Germline V lookup: CDR1 SGHRS, CDR2 YFSETQ. There are 15 residues in the CDR3. CDR3 in DNA: TGCGCCAGCAGCTCAGAACCGGGGGGGCCCGGGGAGCTGTTTTTT. Protein: CASSSEPGGPGELFF.

This chain connects TRBV6-2 or TRBV6-3 to TRBJ2-7; D is unresolved. V lost 6 bases and J lost 0, with 6 bases in between. The germline V gene has CDR1 MNHEY and CDR2 SVGEGT. There are 12 residues in the CDR3. Here the CDR3 reads CASSHTSYEQYF. The CDR3 nucleotides are TGTGCCAGCAGCCACACCTCCTACGAGCAGTACTTC.

The chain recombines TRBV2 with TRBJ1-6, with no clear D. CDR1 is SNHLY and CDR2 is FYNNEI in the germline V gene. Trimming removed 2 bases from V and 7 bases from J, with 6 bases in between. The CDR3 spans 13 residues. CDR3 DNA sequence: TGTGCCAGCAGTGAAATGGGAAATTCACCCCTCCACTTT. Translation gives CASSEMGNSPLHF. The full variable domain, its missing parts supplied by reference TRBV2 and TRBJ1-6, is EPEVTQTPSHQVTQMGQEVILRCVPISNHLYFYWYRQILGQKVEFLVSFYNNEISEKSEIFDDQFSVERPDGSNFTLKIRSTKLEDSAMYFCASSEMGNSPLHFGNGTRLTVT.

The chain is built from TRBV9 and TRBJ2-6, with 7 bases aligning to TRBD1. J was trimmed by 2 bases and V by 2 bases; bases with no gene match: 4. CDR1 SGDLS and CDR2 YYNGEE come from the germline V gene. There are 16 residues in the CDR3. The CDR3 spells CASSVSTGTGANVLTF. DNA for the CDR3: TGTGCCAGCAGCGTGTCGACAGGGACTGGGGCCAACGTCCTGACTTTC.

In this sample, this clone turned up a few times. This sequence joins TRBV7-2 and TRBJ1-5; a possible D gene is TRBD1 (6 bases). This CDR3 contains 13 residues. Germline-derived CDR1 and CDR2 are SGHTA and FQGNSA. V dropped 5 bases and J dropped 2 bases, with 7 bases sitting between them. The CDR3 coding sequence is TGTGCCAGCAGCCGACAGGGCAATCAGCCCCAGCATTTT. It translates to CASSRQGNQPQHF. Drawing the rest from reference TRBV7-2 and TRBJ1-5, the complete variable domain is GAGVSQSPSNKVTEKGKDVELRCDPISGHTALYWYRQSLGQGLEFLIYFQGNSAPDKSGLPSDRFSAERTGGSVSTLTIQRTQQEDSAVYLCASSRQGNQPQHFGDGTRLSIL.

The rearrangement uses TRBV30 and TRBJ2-3; 16 positions agree with TRBD2. This CDR3 is built from 16 residues. V shed 3 bases and J 5 bases; nucleotides not matched to a gene: 5. Per the germline V gene, CDR1 is GTSNPN and CDR2 is SVGIG (reference sequence). The CDR3 is CAWRGLAGGRVDTQYF. The DNA of the CDR3 is TGTGCCTGGAGGGGACTAGCGGGAGGGCGAGTAGATACGCAGTATTTT.

This chain joins TRBV28 and TRBJ2-7; D not certain. The CDR3 has 12 amino acids. CDR1 is MDHEN, CDR2 SYDVKM, per germline. The germline V and J ends were trimmed by 6 bases and 1 base, with 7 bases remaining between them. The CDR3 loop reads CASREDSYEQYF. CDR3 sequence (DNA): TGTGCCAGCAGGGAAGATTCCTACGAGCAGTACTTC.

The chain carries TRBV5-1 and TRBJ1-2; tentatively, D is TRBD1 (5 bases). Trimming pared 3 bases from V and 7 bases from J, leaving 13 bases between. The germline V gene has CDR1 SGHRS and CDR2 YFSETQ. The CDR3 totals 13 residues. CDR3 region: CASSWDVPGGYTF. In DNA form, the CDR3 reads TGCGCCAGCAGCTGGGACGTACCGGGTGGCTACACCTTC.

The chain has TRBV7-2 and TRBJ2-7; D unresolved. The germline gives CDR1 SGHTA, CDR2 FQGNSA. This CDR3 contains 14 residues. Trimming shortened V by 3 bases and J by 0 bases, and 9 bases separated the two germline ends. CDR3 protein: CASSLGLVSYEQYF. CDR3 sequence (DNA): TGTGCCAGCAGCTTGGGGTTGGTCTCCTACGAGCAGTACTTC.

The chain uses TRBV20-1 and TRBJ1-5; D is perhaps TRBD1 (5 bases). The germline gives CDR1 DFQATT, CDR2 SNEGSKA (reference sequence). V lost 3 bases and J lost 2, with 14 bases in between. This CDR3 is built from 15 residues. CDR3: CSASGWGRGNQPQHF. The CDR3 region has the DNA TGCAGTGCTAGTGGCTGGGGACGAGGCAATCAGCCCCAGCATTTT.